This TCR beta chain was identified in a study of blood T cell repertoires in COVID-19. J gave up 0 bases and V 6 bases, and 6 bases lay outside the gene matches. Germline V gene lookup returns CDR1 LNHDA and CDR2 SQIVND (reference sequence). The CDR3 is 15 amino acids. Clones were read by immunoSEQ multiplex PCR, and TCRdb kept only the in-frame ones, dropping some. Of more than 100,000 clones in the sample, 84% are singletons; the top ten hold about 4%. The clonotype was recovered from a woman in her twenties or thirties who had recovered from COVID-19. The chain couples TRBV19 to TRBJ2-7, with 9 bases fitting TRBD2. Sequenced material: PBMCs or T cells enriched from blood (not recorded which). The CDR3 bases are TGTGCCAGTAGGGCCCTAGCGGGGAGCTCCTACGAGCAGTACTTC. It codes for CASRALAGSSYEQYF.